These T cell receptor beta chains were read from a single sample in a study of blood T cell repertoires in COVID-19. TCRdb's copy holds only in-frame clones and misses some; the assay was immunoSEQ multiplex PCR. The repertoire holds roughly 87,000 clones, with roughly 80% as singletons. Material: peripheral blood. These receptors originate from a woman aged 45-65 years with acute or convalescent COVID-19. The CDR3 runs from the conserved cysteine through the conserved F or W. Fields, in order: clone size, D gene, J gene, V gene, CDR3 DNA, CDR3 protein. D genes are given only for firm matches. Clone size, where shown, is once, few, many, or a class for clones that have expanded.

.	.	TRBJ1-6	TRBV7-2	TGTGCCAGGGGAGTACAATGCTCCTATAATTCACCCCTCCACTTT	CARGVQCSYNSPLHF
.	TRBD2	TRBJ2-3	TRBV6-1	TGTGCCAGCAGTGAAGGGGGGGGTCCAGATACGCAGTATTTT	CASSEGGGPDTQYF
.	.	TRBJ2-4	TRBV2	TGTGCCAGCAGTGAACTACAGGGCCCTAACATTCAGTACTTC	CASSELQGPNIQYF
.	.	TRBJ1-4	TRBV4-1	TGCGCCAGCAGCCAAGCAACAGGGTGGGAGAAACTGTTTTTT	CASSQATGWEKLFF
once	TRBD1	TRBJ2-4	TRBV9	TGTGCCAGCAGCGCGTCCGGGACAGGGGGAGACATTCAGTACTTC	CASSASGTGGDIQYF
.	TRBD1	TRBJ1-6	TRBV28	TGTGCCAGCAGTTTCCGGGACAGACTTAATTCACCCCTCCACTTT	CASSFRDRLNSPLHF
.	.	TRBJ2-7	TRBV28	TGTGCCAGCAGAGAGGCCTATTCCTACGAGCAGTACTTC	CASREAYSYEQYF
.	TRBD1	TRBJ1-2	TRBV2	TGTGCCAGCAGCCAGACAGGGGGTTACTATGGCTACACCTTC	CASSQTGGYYGYTF
.	.	TRBJ1-3	TRBV10-3	TGTGCCATCAGTGTTGCAGGAAATGGAAACACCATATATTTT	CAISVAGNGNTIYF
.	.	TRBJ2-1	TRBV4-2	TGTGCCAGCAGCCAACAAGGGGGGGGAGGTCTCAACAATGAGCAGTTCTTC	CASSQQGGGGLNNEQFF
.	TRBD2	TRBJ2-3	TRBV2	TGTGCCAGCAGTGAAGGACGTGTGGGACTAGCGGGGGCCGGAATCGCAGATACGCAGTATTTT	CASSEGRVGLAGAGIADTQYF
.	.	TRBJ1-3	TRBV11-1	TGTGCCAGCAGCTTAGGAGTTTCTGGAAACACCATATATTTT	CASSLGVSGNTIYF
.	.	TRBJ1-2	TRBV5-4	TGTGCCAGCAGCTTGGCGGGTATGAATGGCTACACCTTC	CASSLAGMNGYTF
few	TRBD1	TRBJ1-5	TRBV28	TGTGCCAGCAGCCCGGGACAGGGTCTTCAGCCCCAGCATTTT	CASSPGQGLQPQHF
.	.	TRBJ1-2	TRBV20-1	TGCAGTCACCGTCGGGGGGATGGCTACACCTTC	CSHRRGDGYTF
.	TRBD1	TRBJ2-7	TRBV2	TGTGCCAGCTGCTGGACAGGGACCTACGAGCAGTACTTC	CASCWTGTYEQYF
.	TRBD1	TRBJ1-2	TRBV19	TGTGCCAGTAGTAGGTCACAGGGGCGCTATGGCTACACCTTC	CASSRSQGRYGYTF
.	.	TRBJ2-2	TRBV3-1/TRBV3-2	TGTGCCAGCAGCCAAATGCCGGGAATTACCGGGGAGCTGTTTTTT	CASSQMPGITGELFF
.	.	TRBJ1-4	TRBV5-5	TGTGCCAGCAGCTTAACAGGGCCCCGGGGTGAAAAACTGTTTTTT	CASSLTGPRGEKLFF
.	TRBD1	TRBJ1-2	TRBV6-5	TGTGCCAGCAGGGGGACAGGGACTAACTATGGCTACACCTTC	CASRGTGTNYGYTF
once	.	TRBJ1-1	TRBV5-1	TGCGCCAGCAGCTCTAACAGCTTTGGTATGAACACTGAAGCTTTCTTT	CASSSNSFGMNTEAFF
.	.	TRBJ1-1	TRBV7-9	TGTGCCAGCAGCCCCCGGGACTCAGAAGCTTTCTTT	CASSPRDSEAFF
.	TRBD2	TRBJ2-5	TRBV11-1	TGTGCCAGCAGCACGTGGACTAGCGGGGTACTAAAGACCCAGTACTTC	CASSTWTSGVLKTQYF
.	TRBD2	TRBJ2-3	TRBV28	TGTGCCAGCAGCCGGGGGAGCGGGGGGATTCAACTAGCCACAGATACGCAGTATTTT	CASSRGSGGIQLATDTQYF
.	TRBD2	TRBJ2-7	TRBV10-3	TGTGCCATCAGGGGGGGGACCGGGAATTCCTACGAGCAGTACTTC	CAIRGGTGNSYEQYF
.	.	TRBJ1-5	TRBV2	TGTGCCAGCAGTCCACGGAGGGATCAGCCCCAGCATTTT	CASSPRRDQPQHF
.	.	TRBJ1-4	TRBV18	TGTGCCAGCTCACATGACATCCCCGCAGACCTGTTTTTT	CASSHDIPADLFF
.	.	TRBJ2-7	TRBV27	TGTGCCAGCAGCCCGAGGACTTTCGATTCCTACGAGCAGTACTTC	CASSPRTFDSYEQYF
.	.	TRBJ1-6	TRBV6-4	TGTGCCAGCAGCCCTCTCGGGTCCTATAATTCACCCCTCCACTTT	CASSPLGSYNSPLHF
few	TRBD1	TRBJ2-7	TRBV3-1/TRBV3-2	TGTGCCAGCAGCTACGACAGGGGCGGCTACGAGCAGTACTTC	CASSYDRGGYEQYF
.	TRBD1	TRBJ1-1	TRBV7-8	TGTGCCAGCAGCCCCCGACGGACAGGAAACACTGAAGCTTTCTTT	CASSPRRTGNTEAFF
once	.	TRBJ2-2	TRBV15	TGTGCCACCAGCAGCGGGGGGCACGGGGAGCTGTTTTTT	CATSSGGHGELFF
.	.	TRBJ2-3	TRBV6-4	TGTGCCAGCAGTGACGAGGGAGATACGCAGTATTTT	CASSDEGDTQYF
.	.	TRBJ1-1	TRBV5-1	TGCGCCAGCAGCTTGCAGGGAACTGAAGCTTTCTTT	CASSLQGTEAFF
.	TRBD2	TRBJ2-3	TRBV5-1	TGCGCCAGCAGCTTGGTGGCGCGGGGGGGACCAGATACGCAGTATTTT	CASSLVARGGPDTQYF